This TCR beta chain was profiled in a study of shared clonotypes between healthy human individuals. General observations from the study: In general, naive subsets displayed greater estimated richness than memory subsets did.

The data were produced by immunoSEQ multiplex PCR, yet TCRdb's version contains in-frame clones alone and is incomplete. Among 550,000 to 700,000 clones listed, 60% to 75% were seen once. Germline CDR1 is MNHNS and CDR2 is SASEGT. V was clipped by 2 bases and J by 0 bases, with 11 bases between them. CDR3 length equals 16 residues. This clone was seen more than once but under ten times. Its antigen is not identified. This TCR was sampled from a woman in her twenties or thirties in good health. Sequenced sample: memory CD4+ T cells sorted from blood. Regarding subset: CD45RA-negative fraction. V gene TRBV6-1 combines with J gene TRBJ2-1; D possibly uses TRBD1 or TRBD2 (5 bases each). The CDR3 sequence: CASSELWGSSYNEQFF. In DNA, the CDR3 is TGTGCCAGCAGTGAATTGTGGGGGAGCTCCTACAATGAGCAGTTCTTC.